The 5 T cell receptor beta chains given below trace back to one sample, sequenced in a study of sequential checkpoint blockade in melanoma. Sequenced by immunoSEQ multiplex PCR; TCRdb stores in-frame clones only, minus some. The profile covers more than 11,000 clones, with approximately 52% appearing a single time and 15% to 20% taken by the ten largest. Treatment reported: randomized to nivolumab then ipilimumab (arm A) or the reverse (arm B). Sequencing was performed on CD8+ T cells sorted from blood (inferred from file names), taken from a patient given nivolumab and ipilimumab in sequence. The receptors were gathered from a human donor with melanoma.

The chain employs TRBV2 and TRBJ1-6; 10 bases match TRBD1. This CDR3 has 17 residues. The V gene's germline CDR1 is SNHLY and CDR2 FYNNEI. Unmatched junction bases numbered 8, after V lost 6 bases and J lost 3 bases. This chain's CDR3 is CASRGTGEGGYNSPLHF. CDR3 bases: TGTGCCAGCAGGGGGACAGGGGAAGGTGGCTATAATTCACCCCTCCACTTT.

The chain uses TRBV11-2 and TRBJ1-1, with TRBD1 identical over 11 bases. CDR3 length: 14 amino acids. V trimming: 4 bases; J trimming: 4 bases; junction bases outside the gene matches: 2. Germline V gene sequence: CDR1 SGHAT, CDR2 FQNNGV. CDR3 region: CASSSGTGGTEAFF. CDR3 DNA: TGTGCCAGCAGCTCCGGGACAGGGGGCACTGAAGCTTTCTTT.

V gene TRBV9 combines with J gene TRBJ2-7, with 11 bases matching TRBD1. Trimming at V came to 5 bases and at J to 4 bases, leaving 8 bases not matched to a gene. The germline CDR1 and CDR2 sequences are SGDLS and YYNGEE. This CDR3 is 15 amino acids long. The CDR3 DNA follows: TGTGCCAGCAGTCCCGGGACAGGGGGAGGGTACGAGCAGTACTTC. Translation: CASSPGTGGGYEQYF. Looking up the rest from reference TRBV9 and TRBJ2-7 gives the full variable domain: DSGVTQTPKHLITATGQRVTLRCSPRSGDLSVYWYQQSLDQGLQFLIQYYNGEERAKGNILERFSAQQFPDLHSELNLSSLELGDSALYFCASSPGTGGGYEQYFGPGTRLTVT.

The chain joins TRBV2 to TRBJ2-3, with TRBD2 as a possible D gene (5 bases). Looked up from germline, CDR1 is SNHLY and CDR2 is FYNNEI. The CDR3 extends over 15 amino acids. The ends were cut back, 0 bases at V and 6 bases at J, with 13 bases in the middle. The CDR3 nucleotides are TGTGCCAGCAGTGAAGCCTCCGGAGGTGTGGATACGCAGTATTTT. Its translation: CASSEASGGVDTQYF.

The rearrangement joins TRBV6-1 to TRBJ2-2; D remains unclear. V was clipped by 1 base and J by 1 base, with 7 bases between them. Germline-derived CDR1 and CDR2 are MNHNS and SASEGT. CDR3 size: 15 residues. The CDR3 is CASSEGLENTGELFF. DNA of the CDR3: TGTGCCAGCAGTGAAGGGCTAGAGAACACCGGGGAGCTGTTTTTT.